The clone carrying this T cell receptor (beta chain) was observed many times. Its antigen is currently unknown. This sample is part of a study of identical twins. Study-level results: For out-of-frame beta sequences, excess twin sharing was weaker.

MiXCR was run by TCRdb on the 5' RACE reads, yielding one entry per CDR3 protein. The table includes 400,000 or so distinct CDR3 sequences, approximately 9.1% detected once. This CDR3 comprises 13 residues. Germline V gene data show CDR1 as DFQATT and CDR2 as SNEGSKA (reference sequence). V was cut by 7 bases and J by 2 bases, with 13 bases left in between. Sequencing was performed on naive T cells sorted from blood. The chain joins TRBV20-1 to TRBJ2-3; the D is unclear. This TCR was sampled from a woman between 50 and 59 years old in good health. The CDR3 loop reads CSGPGEDTDTQYF. The DNA of the CDR3 is TGCAGTGGCCCTGGAGAGGACACAGATACGCAGTATTTT.